The clone carrying this TCR beta chain has at least ten counts. Antigen specificity is unknown. The entry originates in a study of T-cell reconstitution after alpha-beta-depleted transplantation in children. Findings of the study overall: Expanded clones from the graft, numbering several hundred, reportedly supplied alpha-beta T cells about two months after transplant. A year post-transplant, T-cell counts and diversity derived mostly from newly produced T cells. Some patients' high day-60 TCRbeta diversity was traced to surviving recipient T cells and thymic progenitors.

It was with unique molecular identifiers that the TCRbeta library was prepared. TCRdb re-derived calls from the PCR reads in MiXCR, one entry per CDR3 protein. The sample yields over 400,000 distinct CDR3 sequences, 43% seen once. The sample in question was PBMCs, obtained before TCRalphabeta/CD19-depleted stem cell transplant. The receptor's source is a girl aged 2-10 years with aplastic anemia, due to receive a stem cell transplant.

The CDR3 is CASSLGQSTIKEQFF. CDR3 DNA: TGCGCCAGCAGCTTGGGCCAGTCGACCATAAAGGAGCAGTTCTTC. The rearrangement links TRBV5-1 to TRBJ2-1; D not certain. This CDR3 contains 15 residues. Germline V gene data show CDR1 as SGHRS and CDR2 as YFSETQ. V was shortened by 0 bases and J by 10 bases, with 17 bases between the two germline ends.